This T cell receptor (beta chain) is drawn from a study of vaccination and CD4 T cells after COVID-19. Overall study: Six male and four female convalescents took part, two of them Hispanic. Median time from second vaccine dose to sampling was approximately 74 days (14 to 241).

This clonotype occurred a few times. The antigen is unknown. Germline V lookup: CDR1 KGHSH, CDR2 LQKENI. The CDR3 has 15 residues. V shed 2 bases and J shed 3 bases, with 14 bases lying between them. Once obtained from cultured CD4+ T cells, the DNA was sequenced using the Oncomine TCR Beta short-read assay. MiXCR, applied by TCRdb to the PCR reads, yields one record per CDR3 protein. This table holds 15,000 to 20,000 distinct CDR3 sequences, less than 70% found once. The sample's treatment: roughly 11-day PBMC culture with coronavirus spike peptide pools or control peptides (ViraFEST assay). The TCR comes from a human donor who had recovered from COVID-19. The sample was CD4+ T cells from blood, cultured in vitro, taken before SARS-CoV-2 vaccination. This chain links TRBV18 with TRBJ2-7, with TRBD2 as a possible D gene (5 bases). For the CDR3, the DNA is TGTGCCAGCTCACCAGATACGCGGGCTGGCTACGAGCAGTACTTC. Protein: CASSPDTRAGYEQYF.